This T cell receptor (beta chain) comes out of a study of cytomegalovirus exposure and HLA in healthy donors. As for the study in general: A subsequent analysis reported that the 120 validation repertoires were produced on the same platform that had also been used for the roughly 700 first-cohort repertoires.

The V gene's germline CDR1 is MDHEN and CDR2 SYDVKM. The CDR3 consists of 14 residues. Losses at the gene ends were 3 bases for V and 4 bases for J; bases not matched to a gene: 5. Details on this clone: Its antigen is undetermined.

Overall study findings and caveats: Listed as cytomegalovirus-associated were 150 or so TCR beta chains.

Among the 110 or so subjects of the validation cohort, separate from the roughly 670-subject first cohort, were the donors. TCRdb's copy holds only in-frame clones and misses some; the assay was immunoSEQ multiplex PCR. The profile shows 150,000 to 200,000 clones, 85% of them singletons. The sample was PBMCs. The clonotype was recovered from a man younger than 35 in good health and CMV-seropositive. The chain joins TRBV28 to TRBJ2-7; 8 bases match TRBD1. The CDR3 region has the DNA TGTGCCAGCAGTTTTAGGACAGGGTTTTACGAGCAGTACTTC. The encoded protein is CASSFRTGFYEQYF.